A single sample is the source of the 3 T cell receptor beta chains below, sequenced in a study of T cell responses to AZD1222 COVID-19 vaccine. Profiled with immunoSEQ multiplex PCR; TCRdb holds only in-frame clones, not every one. The data hold 95,000 to 130,000 clones, with more than 85% observed a single time. The sequences come from peripheral blood, collected on day 0 of AZD1222 vaccination. The receptors derive from an adult in good health.

This chain links TRBV29-1 with TRBJ1-2; TRBD1 matches 11 bases. The V and J ends lost 0 bases and 7 bases, in that order; junction bases with no gene match: 7. Per germline, CDR1 SQVTM and CDR2 ANQGSEA. The length of the CDR3 is 15 residues. The CDR3 nucleotides are TGCAGCGTTGAAGATCGTCGGACAGGGGGCCGTGGCTACACCTTC. This translates into CSVEDRRTGGRGYTF.

This clone has more than one count but fewer than ten. The chain links TRBV19 to TRBJ1-2; TRBD1 agrees at 7 bases. Germline values: CDR1 LNHDA, CDR2 SQIVND (reference sequence). This CDR3 region has 13 residues. The V and J ends lost 8 bases and 4 bases, in that order; junction bases with no gene match: 7. CDR3 region: CASREPGGYGYTF. DNA of the CDR3: TGTGCCAGTCGAGAACCAGGGGGCTATGGCTACACCTTC.

The chain has TRBV11-2 and TRBJ2-7; a possible D gene is TRBD2 (6 bases). The germline CDR1 and CDR2 sequences are SGHAT and FQNNGV. This CDR3 is 13 amino acids long. V lost 1 base and J lost 7, with 11 bases in between. The CDR3 sequence is CASSLGERVEQYF. In nucleotides, the CDR3 is TGTGCCAGCAGCTTAGGCGAGCGGGTGGAGCAGTACTTC.